A single sample is the source of the 13 T cell receptor beta chains below, sequenced in a study of post-analysis software for immune sequencing data. Study results and limitations: Five or six TRBV segments, TRBV5-6, TRBV5-1 and TRBV20-1 among them, were found more frequent in patients than controls.

Unique molecular identifiers were built into the TCR beta cDNA libraries. Via MiXCR, TCRdb re-called the PCR reads, giving one row per CDR3 protein. The table shows about 810,000 distinct CDR3 sequences, with about 50% occurring only once. These receptors are not linked to any known antigen. Sequenced sample: blood. Receptors originate from a girl aged 5-17 years with multiple sclerosis.

This clonotype came up once. J is TRBJ2-7 and V is TRBV6-6; no firm D call. The germline V gene encodes CDR1 MNHNY and CDR2 SVGAGI (reference sequence). There are 16 residues in the CDR3. Deletions cut 5 bases from V and 3 bases from J, with 20 bases between. The CDR3 coding sequence is TGTGCCAGCAGTGCCCGACTTTCCGTGAAGTTCTACGAGCAGTACTTC. This encodes CASSARLSVKFYEQYF.

This clonotype was seen more than once but under ten times. V usage is TRBV5-5 and J usage is TRBJ2-1, with 9 bases aligning to TRBD2. The CDR3 extends over 13 amino acids. Looked up from germline, CDR1 is SGHKS and CDR2 is YYEKEE (reference sequence). V lost 1 base to trimming and J lost 15 bases; unmatched junction nucleotides: 8. This CDR3 is CASSLISGGPLFF. CDR3 sequence (DNA): TGTGCCAGCAGCTTGATCAGCGGGGGGCCCTTGTTCTTC.

V usage is TRBV2 and J usage is TRBJ2-1; 8 bases line up with TRBD2. Germline V gives CDR1 SNHLY, CDR2 FYNNEI. The length of the CDR3 is 14 residues. V dropped 7 bases and J dropped 7; count of bases not matched to a gene: 9. CDR3 DNA sequence: TGTGCCAGCACGGTGGCCCCGGGGGGGAATGAGCAGTTCTTC. It translates to CASTVAPGGNEQFF.

J is TRBJ2-3 and V is TRBV29-1, with 7 nucleotides matching TRBD1. The CDR3 sequence is 16 residues long. Germline CDR1 reads SQVTM; CDR2 reads ANQGSEA. Losses at the gene ends were 4 bases for V and 1 base for J; bases not matched to a gene: 11. CDR3 DNA sequence: TGCAGCGTTGCCCACAAACAGGGGCCACGCACAGATACGCAGTATTTT. This gives the protein CSVAHKQGPRTDTQYF.

This clonotype was detected ten times or more. This chain uses TRBV11-3 with TRBJ2-3; 7 bases map to TRBD1. The CDR3 length is 15 residues. The V gene's germline CDR1 is SGHNT and CDR2 YENEEA. The ends lost 5 bases at V and 0 bases at J; junction bases unmatched: 5. The CDR3 nucleotides are TGTGCCAGCAGCCGACGACAGGGAAGCACAGATACGCAGTATTTT. Protein: CASSRRQGSTDTQYF.

The genes are TRBV5-1 and TRBJ2-3; 8 bases align to TRBD2. The germline V gene encodes CDR1 SGHRS and CDR2 YFSETQ. V shed 4 bases and J 2 bases; nucleotides not matched to a gene: 9. The CDR3 contains 16 residues. The CDR3 spells CASSGREGLDTDTQYF. The CDR3 DNA follows: TGCGCCAGCAGCGGACGGGAGGGCCTCGACACAGATACGCAGTATTTT. Together with reference TRBV5-1 and TRBJ2-3, the CDR3 gives the full variable domain: KAGVTQTPRYLIKTRGQQVTLSCSPISGHRSVSWYQQTPGQGLQFLFEYFSETQRNKGNFPGRFSGRQFSNSRSEMNVSTLELGDSALYLCASSGREGLDTDTQYFGPGTRLTVL.

In this sample, this clonotype turned up a few times. The genes are TRBV11-1 and TRBJ2-1, with 7 positions matching TRBD1. V dropped 5 bases and J dropped 6; count of bases not matched to a gene: 13. The germline gives CDR1 SGHAT, CDR2 FQDESV (reference sequence). The CDR3 is 16 amino acids. The CDR3 DNA is TGTGCCAGCAGCGGTGACAGGGATGATTTTGGCAATGAGCAGTTCTTC. Its protein is CASSGDRDDFGNEQFF.

V gene TRBV12-3 or TRBV12-4 combines with J gene TRBJ2-3; possibly TRBD1 for D (6 bases). The CDR3 is made up of 14 amino acids. V dropped 4 bases and J dropped 10 bases, with 18 bases sitting between them. CDR3 nucleotide sequence: TGTGCCAGCAGTTCCCGGACAGCGGTCTCTGCGCAGTATTTT. It codes for CASSSRTAVSAQYF.

The chain links TRBV4-1 to TRBJ1-6, with D perhaps TRBD1 (5 bases). The germline V gene has CDR1 MGHRA and CDR2 YSYEKL. V was trimmed by 0 bases and J by 0 bases, leaving 12 bases between them. The CDR3 contains 18 residues. Written as DNA, the CDR3 is TGCGCCAGCAGCCAAGATGGAAGGGGAAGCTCCTATAATTCACCCCTCCACTTT. Its translation: CASSQDGRGSSYNSPLHF.

V and J are TRBV10-3 and TRBJ2-3; D might be TRBD2 (6 bases). Germline CDR1 is ENHRY and CDR2 is SYGVKD. CDR3 length: 16 residues. V was trimmed by 4 bases and J by 5 bases, leaving 19 bases between them. This CDR3 is CAISVRPGLLQDTQYF. The CDR3 region has the DNA TGTGCCATCAGTGTAAGACCGGGACTGCTTCAAGATACGCAGTATTTT.

This clonotype showed up just once. The chain uses TRBV18 and TRBJ1-1, with TRBD1 identical over 7 bases. With 3 bases clipped from V and 3 bases from J, the junction kept 7 bases outside the gene matches. This CDR3 comprises 15 residues. Germline assignment: CDR1 KGHSH and CDR2 LQKENI. DNA of the CDR3: TGTGCCAGCTCACCGTTTAAGGGGGCGCACACTGAAGCTTTCTTT. Translation: CASSPFKGAHTEAFF.

The chain couples TRBV7-9 to TRBJ2-4; the D gene is possibly TRBD1 (6 bases). There are 18 residues in the CDR3. The V gene's germline CDR1 is SEHNR and CDR2 FQNEAQ (reference sequence). The V and J ends lost 3 bases and 0 bases respectively, with 18 bases between them. CDR3: CASSFWAGVRIAKNIQYF. CDR3 DNA: TGTGCCAGCAGCTTTTGGGCAGGGGTGAGGATAGCCAAAAACATTCAGTACTTC. Full variable domain (outside the CDR3, taken from reference TRBV7-9 and TRBJ2-4): DTGVSQNPRHKITKRGQNVTFRCDPISEHNRLYWYRQTLGQGPEFLTYFQNEAQLEKSRLLSDRFSAERPKGSFSTLEIQRTEQGDSAMYLCASSFWAGVRIAKNIQYFGAGTRLSVL.

This clonotype has only a few counts. V is TRBV7-9 and J is TRBJ2-3; tentatively, D is TRBD1 (5 bases). The V gene's germline CDR1 is SEHNR and CDR2 FQNEAQ (reference sequence). V was pared by 5 bases and J by 0 bases, with 12 bases between. The CDR3 extends over 15 amino acids. The CDR3 DNA sequence: TGTGCCAGCAGCCATGACAGTCTCAGCACAGATACGCAGTATTTT. This encodes CASSHDSLSTDTQYF.